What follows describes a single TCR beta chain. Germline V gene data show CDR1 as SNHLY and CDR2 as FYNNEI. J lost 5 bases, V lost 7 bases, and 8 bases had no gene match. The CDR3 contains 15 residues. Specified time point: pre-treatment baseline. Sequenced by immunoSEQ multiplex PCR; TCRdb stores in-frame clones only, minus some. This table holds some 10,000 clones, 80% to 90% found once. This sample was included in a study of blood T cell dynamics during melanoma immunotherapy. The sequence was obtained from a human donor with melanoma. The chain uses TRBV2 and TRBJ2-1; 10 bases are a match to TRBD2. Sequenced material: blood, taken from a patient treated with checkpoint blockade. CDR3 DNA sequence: TGTGCCAGCAAGGATAGAAGCGGGGGGGACAATGAGCAGTTCTTC. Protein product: CASKDRSGGDNEQFF.